This TCR beta chain was captured in a study of blood T cell repertoires in COVID-19. CDR3 size: 13 residues. Germline assignment: CDR1 WSHSY and CDR2 SAAADI. Trimming shortened V by 2 bases and J by 5 bases, and 9 bases separated the two germline ends. In the authors' workflow: Counts of nucleated cells, estimated from reference gene primer amplification, were obtained. The table came from immunoSEQ multiplex PCR; TCRdb's copy has only in-frame clones and leaves some out. V and J calls and clone size are copied from that table; D and trimming were computed from the DNA. The sample has 250,000 to 300,000 clones; about 89% are singletons.

The V call is TRBV10-2, the J call TRBJ1-1; D remains unclear. Sequenced material: peripheral blood. This TCR derives from a middle-aged woman who had recovered from COVID-19. CDR3 nucleotide sequence: TGCGCCAGCAGTGAGGACCCGAGGACTGAAGCTTTCTTT. Amino acids: CASSEDPRTEAFF.